This T cell receptor (beta chain) was documented in a study of T cells in Graves' hyperthyroidism and ophthalmopathy. What was amplified from RNA transcripts were TCR beta CDR3 regions. With the HTBI primer set, the TCR CDR3 went through a first round of RT-PCR. TCRdb reprocessed the multiplex PCR reads via MiXCR and lists one record per CDR3 protein. The sample has a few hundred thousand distinct CDR3 sequences, roughly 13% seen once. Ten or more counts support this clonotype. The V gene lost 2 bases and the J gene lost 2 bases, with 12 bases spanning the gap. Germline-derived CDR1 and CDR2 are ENHRY and SYGVKD. This CDR3 has 15 residues.

This TCR was recovered from a woman aged 18-29 years with Graves' hyperthyroidism. The V call is TRBV10-3, the J call TRBJ2-5; D might be TRBD2 (6 bases). Sequenced input: blood. The CDR3 nucleotides read TGTGCCATCAGTGAGCTTTGGCGGGGTCAAGAGACCCAGTACTTC. This translates into CAISELWRGQETQYF.